The 27 T cell receptor beta chains below were found in one sample sequenced in a study of T cells in Graves' hyperthyroidism and ophthalmopathy. Amplification of TCR beta CDR3 regions was performed using RNA transcripts as template. Initially, a first-round RT-PCR of the TCR CDR3 employed the HTBI primer set. MiXCR, run by TCRdb on the multiplex PCR reads, gives a single entry per CDR3 protein. The repertoire holds 200,000 to 250,000 distinct CDR3 sequences, 15% to 20% seen once, with around 47% in the top ten. The sample was blood. Receptors were obtained from a man aged 40-50 years with Graves' hyperthyroidism.

This clonotype turned up a few times. The gene calls are TRBV19 and TRBJ2-2; D is unresolved. Germline-derived CDR1 and CDR2 are LNHDA and SQIVND (reference sequence). V gave up 6 bases and J gave up 0 bases, with 17 bases separating them. The CDR3 length is 17 residues. CDR3 in amino acids: CASSHGKANPNTGELFF. Here the CDR3 DNA reads TGTGCCAGTAGCCATGGGAAGGCAAATCCGAACACCGGGGAGCTGTTTTTT.

Only a few counts were recorded for this clonotype. V is TRBV5-1 and J is TRBJ1-5; 8 bases map to TRBD1. This CDR3 region has 14 residues. V lost 4 bases and J lost 5; bases outside the gene matches: 5. From germline, CDR1 is SGHRS and CDR2 YFSETQ. CDR3 in amino acids: CASSPDRADQPQHF. The CDR3 nucleotides are TGCGCCAGCAGCCCGGACAGGGCAGATCAGCCCCAGCATTTT.

This clonotype came up many times. The chain recombines TRBV5-1 with TRBJ2-7, with TRBD1 identical over 8 bases. This CDR3 contains 15 residues. Germline values: CDR1 SGHRS, CDR2 YFSETQ. After removal of 0 bases from V and 4 bases from J, the junction contained 6 bases not matched to a gene. CDR3 sequence: CASSLAPGTGYEQYF. The CDR3 DNA follows: TGCGCCAGCAGCTTGGCCCCCGGGACAGGATACGAGCAGTACTTC.

The V call is TRBV6-2 or TRBV6-3, the J call TRBJ1-2, with D tentatively TRBD1 (5 bases). Germline V gene lookup returns CDR1 MNHEY and CDR2 SVGEGT. The ends were cut back, 7 bases at V and 5 bases at J, with 11 bases in the middle. The CDR3 contains 12 residues. The CDR3 DNA sequence: TGTGCCAGCACGGGGCAGGGATATGGCTACACCTTC. It specifies CASTGQGYGYTF.

This clonotype was detected many times. This chain connects TRBV18 to TRBJ1-1, with TRBD1 as a possible D gene (6 bases). Germline V CDR1 and CDR2: KGHSH, LQKENI. With 0 bases removed from V and 4 bases from J, the gap between germline ends came to 9 bases. This CDR3 is 14 amino acids long. This CDR3 is CASSPPEGVTEAFF. CDR3 DNA: TGTGCCAGCTCACCACCGGAGGGGGTCACTGAAGCTTTCTTT.

This clonotype was seen ten or more times. This rearrangement joins TRBV30 to TRBJ2-7; TRBD1 aligns across 7 bases. Trimming took 1 base from V and 3 from J; bases not matched to a gene: 3. The CDR3 length is 13 residues. Germline CDR1 reads GTSNPN; CDR2 reads SVGIG (reference sequence). The CDR3 protein is CAWSEGQIYEQYF. The CDR3 nucleotides read TGTGCCTGGAGTGAGGGACAGATCTACGAGCAGTACTTC. The whole variable domain, filled in from reference TRBV30 and TRBJ2-7, reads SQTIHQWPATLVQPVGSPLSLECTVEGTSNPNLYWYRQAAGRGLQLLFYSVGIGQISSEVPQNLSASRPQDRQFILSSKKLLLSDSGFYLCAWSEGQIYEQYFGPGTRLTVT.

The table lists this clonotype with many counts. The chain is built from TRBV12-3 or TRBV12-4 and TRBJ2-1; 7 bases fit TRBD1. The V segment lost 7 bases and the J segment 2 bases; nucleotides outside the gene matches: 5. This CDR3 has 14 amino acids. The CDR3, as DNA: TGTGCCAGCATCATTGGACAGGCCTACAATGAGCAGTTCTTC. It translates to CASIIGQAYNEQFF.

This clonotype was seen a handful of times. Mismatch with germline at one junction end may stem from a read error. The V call is TRBV4-1, the J call TRBJ2-2; D not certain. CDR3 length: 14 amino acids. CDR1 and CDR2 (germline): MGHRA, YSYEKL. DNA for the CDR3: TGCGCCAGCACCCAAAGCAGTTACACCGGGGAGCTGTTTTTT. As protein: CASTQSSYTGELFF.

This clonotype was counted between two and nine times. The rearrangement uses TRBV27 and TRBJ2-1, with D hard to call. V lost 6 bases and J lost 4, with 16 bases in between. The germline V gene encodes CDR1 MNHEY and CDR2 SMNVEV (reference sequence). CDR3 length: 15 amino acids. The CDR3 bases are TGTGCCAGCAGATCCTACCCCCCAACTTACAATGAGCAGTTCTTC. It yields the protein CASRSYPPTYNEQFF.

This clonotype showed up just a few times. The chain is built from TRBV6-2 or TRBV6-3 and TRBJ1-1; possible D gene TRBD1, 6 bases. Per the germline V gene, CDR1 is MNHEY and CDR2 is SVGEGT. The CDR3 has 11 residues. V lost 10 bases, J lost 6 bases, and 12 bases lay in between. CDR3 in amino acids: CATQGFAEAFF. CDR3 coding DNA: TGTGCCACACAGGGCTTCGCTGAAGCTTTCTTT.

This sequence joins TRBV7-8 and TRBJ2-3; D is uncertain. Germline V gives CDR1 SGHVS, CDR2 FQNEAQ. V dropped 4 bases and J dropped 6 bases, with 8 bases sitting between them. The CDR3 totals 12 residues. Here the CDR3 DNA reads TGTGCCAGCAGCTCCACTATTGATACGCAGTATTTT. It encodes CASSSTIDTQYF.

This clonotype showed up just a few times. The junction does not match germline at one end; this may be a read error. The chain carries TRBV5-6 and TRBJ1-2; D perhaps matches TRBD1 (5 bases). Germline-derived CDR1 and CDR2 are SGHDT and YYEEEE. The CDR3 runs to 14 residues. The CDR3 loop reads CASSLVSRDYGYTF. For the CDR3, the DNA is TGTGCCAGCAGCTTAGTCTCCAGGGACTACGGCTACACCTTC.

This clonotype was counted at least ten times. The rearrangement uses TRBV5-1 and TRBJ2-7; a weak D match, TRBD1 (6 bases). The germline V gene has CDR1 SGHRS and CDR2 YFSETQ. V was shortened by 5 bases and J by 6 bases, with 12 bases between the two germline ends. The length of the CDR3 is 12 residues. Here the CDR3 reads CASRDQGIEQYF. For the CDR3, the DNA is TGCGCCAGCAGAGACCAGGGGATCGAGCAGTACTTC. Drawing the rest from reference TRBV5-1 and TRBJ2-7, the complete variable domain is KAGVTQTPRYLIKTRGQQVTLSCSPISGHRSVSWYQQTPGQGLQFLFEYFSETQRNKGNFPGRFSGRQFSNSRSEMNVSTLELGDSALYLCASRDQGIEQYFGPGTRLTVT.

A few counts support this clonotype. The chain employs TRBV19 and TRBJ2-2; no firm D call. The CDR3 has 14 residues. Deletions cut 3 bases from V and 6 bases from J, with 11 bases between. The germline V gene has CDR1 LNHDA and CDR2 SQIVND (reference sequence). The CDR3 coding sequence is TGTGCCAGTAGTATCGGAACAGTTGCCGGGGAGCTGTTTTTT. Protein product: CASSIGTVAGELFF.

This clonotype has a handful of counts. The chain couples TRBV19 to TRBJ1-2; D ambiguous. V shed 2 bases and J shed 6 bases, with 7 bases lying between them. Germline assignment: CDR1 LNHDA and CDR2 SQIVND (reference sequence). CDR3 size: 12 residues. CDR3 sequence (DNA): TGTGCCAGTAGTATAAAAGGACATGGCTACACCTTC. It specifies CASSIKGHGYTF.

This clonotype was seen ten or more times. This chain links TRBV28 with TRBJ2-7; D may correspond to TRBD1 or TRBD2 (5 bases each). The CDR3 runs 14 residues. CDR1 is MDHEN and CDR2 is SYDVKM in the germline V gene. The V end lost 7 bases, the J end lost 2 bases, and 15 bases lay between the germline ends. The CDR3 here is CASITSRDAYEQYF. The CDR3 region has the DNA TGTGCCAGCATCACGAGCCGGGACGCCTACGAGCAGTACTTC.

This sequence joins TRBV5-1 and TRBJ2-3; 7 bases fit TRBD2. There are 19 residues in the CDR3. Trimming cost V 0 bases and J 1 base; bases outside gene matches: 14. Looked up from germline, CDR1 is SGHRS and CDR2 is YFSETQ. The CDR3 DNA follows: TGCGCCAGCAGCTTGGAGGTCTTGTTCGGGGGGTGGGGCACAGATACGCAGTATTTT. Translated: CASSLEVLFGGWGTDTQYF.

V and J are TRBV2 and TRBJ1-4; the D is unclear. CDR3 length: 13 residues. V lost 7 bases to trimming and J lost 7 bases, with 13 bases between them. CDR1 is SNHLY, CDR2 FYNNEI, per germline. CDR3 sequence: CASKVTSREKLFF. The DNA for the CDR3 is TGTGCCAGCAAGGTCACTAGTCGTGAAAAACTGTTTTTT.

This clonotype appeared many times. This chain connects TRBV5-1 to TRBJ2-3, with D uncertain. The CDR3 is 15 amino acids. The V gene lost 0 bases and the J gene lost 2 bases, with 10 bases spanning the gap. CDR1 is SGHRS, CDR2 YFSETQ, per germline. Here the CDR3 reads CASSLGGSSTDTQYF. CDR3 nucleotides: TGCGCCAGCAGCTTGGGGGGATCATCCACAGATACGCAGTATTTT.

This clonotype was counted many times. As DNA, the CDR3 is TGTGCCAGCAGCTTCCACAGGGACGACGAAAAACTGTTTTTT. This sequence encodes CASSFHRDDEKLFF. The V call is TRBV7-2, the J call TRBJ1-4, with a tentative D call TRBD1 (6 bases). V was pared by 3 bases and J by 8 bases, with 13 bases between. The germline CDR1 and CDR2 sequences are SGHTA and FQGNSA. This CDR3 comprises 14 residues.

This clonotype came up many times. The chain couples TRBV20-1 to TRBJ2-3, with 10 nucleotides matching TRBD2. The CDR3 totals 14 residues. The V segment lost 6 bases and the J segment 4 bases; nucleotides outside the gene matches: 7. Germline CDR1 and CDR2: DFQATT and SNEGSKA (reference sequence). The CDR3 loop reads CSAIPSGGSDTQYF. The DNA for the CDR3 is TGCAGTGCAATCCCTAGCGGGGGCTCAGATACGCAGTATTTT.

This clonotype has a count of ten or more. The CDR3 sequence: CASSQGAGAIRGYTF. Written as DNA, the CDR3 is TGCGCCAGCAGCCAAGGGGCAGGGGCCATTCGTGGCTACACCTTC. The chain uses TRBV4-3 and TRBJ1-2; D is possibly TRBD1 (6 bases). Germline V gene sequence: CDR1 LGHNA, CDR2 YSLEER. There are 15 residues in the CDR3. V shed 1 base and J shed 7 bases, with 16 bases lying between them.

There are many counts of this clonotype. The genes are TRBV20-1 and TRBJ1-4; D gene uncertain. The germline gives CDR1 DFQATT, CDR2 SNEGSKA (reference sequence). The V end lost 3 bases, the J end lost 0 bases, and 8 bases lay between the germline ends. The CDR3 sequence is 14 residues long. The CDR3: CSARAGTTNEKLFF. In nucleotides, the CDR3 is TGCAGTGCTAGGGCGGGGACAACTAATGAAAAACTGTTTTTT.

This clonotype was detected many times. In nucleotides, the CDR3 is TGCAGTGCTACCCTCCCCCTAGCGGGGGGCTACGAGCAGTACTTC. Its translation: CSATLPLAGGYEQYF. The chain combines TRBV20-1 with TRBJ2-7, with TRBD2 identical over 11 bases. The ends lost 4 bases at V and 3 bases at J; junction bases unmatched: 8. Germline-derived CDR1 and CDR2 are DFQATT and SNEGSKA (reference sequence). The CDR3 has 15 amino acids.

The sample holds a few counts of this clonotype. The chain recombines TRBV6-2 or TRBV6-3 with TRBJ2-1; D is unclear. CDR1 and CDR2 (germline): MNHEY, SVGEGT. The CDR3 spans 13 residues. Trimming left V 6 bases short and J 9 bases short, with 15 bases between. The CDR3 region is CASSLQTSVEQFF. CDR3 nucleotides: TGTGCCAGCAGCTTACAAACAAGTGTTGAGCAGTTCTTC.

This clonotype was recorded at least ten times. CDR3: CASSLALSGANVLTF. The CDR3 DNA follows: TGTGCCAGCAGCTTAGCTCTCTCTGGGGCCAACGTCCTGACTTTC. The chain combines TRBV7-9 with TRBJ2-6; D not certain. V lost 0 bases, J lost 0 bases, and 3 bases lay in between. Germline CDR1 SEHNR, CDR2 FQNEAQ (reference sequence). The CDR3 consists of 15 residues.

Many counts were recorded for this clonotype. The gene calls are TRBV28 and TRBJ1-2; D may be TRBD1 (6 bases). The CDR3 contains 13 residues. The germline CDR1 and CDR2 sequences are MDHEN and SYDVKM. With 2 bases removed from V and 6 bases from J, the gap between germline ends came to 10 bases. The CDR3 nucleotides are TGTGCCAGCAGTTTAATGGGGGCGCATGGCTACACCTTC. This translates into CASSLMGAHGYTF.